This entry lists 21 T cell receptor beta chains sequenced from one sample in a study of blood T cell repertoires in COVID-19 (TCRdb year 2020). The library was made by the immunoSEQ multiplex PCR assay. This is the immuneACCESS table as TCRdb keeps it, with only in-frame sequences that have V and J called. A part of the clones is gone; compared with another copy, unresolved V genes explain less than half, and the rest is unexplained. This sample is represented by about 360,000 clones; about 86% of them were singletons. 3% of the sample belongs to the ten largest clones. Sequencing was performed on peripheral blood. These receptors came from a man aged 25 to 40 with active or convalescent COVID-19.

The chain carries TRBV27 and TRBJ2-7; no firm D call. Trimming removed 2 bases at V and 7 bases at J, with 6 bases between. This CDR3 region has 11 residues. Germline V CDR1 and CDR2: MNHEY, SMNVEV (reference sequence). The CDR3 DNA follows: TGTGCCAGCAGTTTAGGCTTTGAGCAGTACTTC. This gives the protein CASSLGFEQYF.

This clone is a singleton in its sample. This chain links TRBV9 with TRBJ1-6; tentatively, D is TRBD1 (5 bases). Germline assignment: CDR1 SGDLS and CDR2 YYNGEE. V lost 3 bases to trimming and J lost 4 bases, with 11 bases between them. The CDR3 has 15 residues. CDR3 coding DNA: TGTGCCAGCAGCGCCGGACAAAGGTATAATTCACCCCTCCACTTT. Amino acids: CASSAGQRYNSPLHF.

The chain links TRBV11-2 to TRBJ2-7, with 7 positions matching TRBD1. J gave up 1 base and V 4 bases, and 4 bases lay outside the gene matches. There are 14 residues in the CDR3. CDR1 SGHAT and CDR2 FQNNGV come from the germline V gene. In DNA, the CDR3 is TGTGCCAGCAGCTCGGACAGGACTTCCTACGAGCAGTACTTC. It yields the protein CASSSDRTSYEQYF. Combining the CDR3 with reference TRBV11-2 and TRBJ2-7 gives the whole variable domain EAGVAQSPRYKIIEKRQSVAFWCNPISGHATLYWYQQILGQGPKLLIQFQNNGVVDDSQLPKDRFSAERLKGVDSTLKIQPAKLEDSAVYLCASSSDRTSYEQYFGPGTRLTVT.

The chain carries TRBV12-3 or TRBV12-4 and TRBJ1-1, with 8 bases fitting TRBD1. V lost 5 bases, J lost 7 bases, and 6 bases stayed unmatched. The CDR3 consists of 13 residues. The CDR3, as DNA: TGTGCCAGCAGTCGACAGGGGAGTGGTGAAGCTTTCTTT. Translated: CASSRQGSGEAFF.

The chain couples TRBV7-2 to TRBJ1-2, with D possibly TRBD1 on 6 matching bases. V shed 4 bases and J shed 0 bases, with 12 bases lying between them. CDR1 SGHTA and CDR2 FQGNSA come from the germline V gene. This CDR3 spans 15 amino acids. CDR3 bases: TGTGCCAGCAGCTCCCGGGACAAAGCTAACTATGGCTACACCTTC. Protein product: CASSSRDKANYGYTF.

The genes are TRBV6-6 and TRBJ2-7, with D tentatively TRBD1 (6 bases). There are 13 residues in the CDR3. With 5 bases removed from V and 3 bases from J, the gap between germline ends came to 11 bases. The germline gives CDR1 MNHNY, CDR2 SVGAGI (reference sequence). CDR3 sequence reads: CASSATGHYEQYF. Here the CDR3 DNA reads TGTGCCAGCAGTGCGACAGGCCACTACGAGCAGTACTTC.

The chain is built from TRBV19 and TRBJ2-1; 10 bases line up with TRBD2. CDR3 length: 16 amino acids. The J segment lost 0 bases and the V segment lost 7 bases, leaving 6 bases of the junction unmatched. Germline V gene lookup returns CDR1 LNHDA and CDR2 SQIVND (reference sequence). DNA for the CDR3: TGTGCCAGTAAGGCACTAGCGGGAAGCTCCTACAATGAGCAGTTCTTC. Translation: CASKALAGSSYNEQFF.

The V call is TRBV11-2, the J call TRBJ1-2; 9 bases line up with TRBD1. With V trimmed by 6 bases and J by 3 bases, 11 bases remained unmatched. In germline, CDR1 is SGHAT, CDR2 FQNNGV. The CDR3 is made up of 16 amino acids. This chain's CDR3 is CASSTPRRQGDYGYTF. The DNA for the CDR3 is TGTGCCAGCAGTACCCCAAGGCGACAGGGGGACTATGGCTACACCTTC.

The chain recombines TRBV6-5 with TRBJ1-1; D is uncertain. The V gene lost 8 bases and the J gene lost 1 base, with 5 bases spanning the gap. The CDR3 is made up of 11 amino acids. Germline V lookup: CDR1 MNHEY, CDR2 SVGAGI. This chain's CDR3 is CASWRNTEAFF. Here the CDR3 DNA reads TGTGCCAGCTGGAGGAACACTGAAGCTTTCTTT.

The chain couples TRBV25-1 to TRBJ2-1; TRBD1 is a possible D gene (7 bases). Germline CDR1 reads MGHDK; CDR2 reads SYGVNS. CDR3 length: 17 amino acids. Trimming took off 4 bases at V and 3 bases at J, with 19 bases between the two ends. DNA of the CDR3: TGTGCCAGCAGTGGCACAGGGGCCCCGGGGGACTACAATGAGCAGTTCTTC. Its protein product is CASSGTGAPGDYNEQFF.

The V gene is TRBV10-3, the J gene TRBJ2-1; no firm D call. V gave up 0 bases and J gave up 12 bases, with 12 bases separating them. The germline gives CDR1 ENHRY, CDR2 SYGVKD. The CDR3 loop spans 13 amino acids. CDR3 bases: TGTGCCATCAGTGAGTCCGAACGGCTAGTGCAGTTCTTC. Its translation is CAISESERLVQFF.

The J gene is TRBJ1-5, the V gene TRBV6-2 or TRBV6-3; D possibly corresponds to TRBD1 (6 bases). There are 17 residues in the CDR3. Germline V gene sequence: CDR1 MNHEY, CDR2 SVGEGT. Between the trimmed V and J ends, which lost 0 bases and 0 bases, there was a span of 12 bases. The CDR3 here is CASSYSSRGYSNQPQHF. CDR3 nucleotide sequence: TGTGCCAGCAGTTACTCGAGTAGGGGGTATAGCAATCAGCCCCAGCATTTT.

This chain joins TRBV2 and TRBJ1-3; maybe TRBD1 (5 bases). Germline CDR1 and CDR2: SNHLY and FYNNEI. V lost 5 bases, J lost 1 base, and 15 bases lay in between. CDR3 length: 16 amino acids. Here the CDR3 reads CASSSQPGTSGNTIYF. CDR3 in DNA: TGTGCCAGCAGTTCCCAACCAGGGACTTCTGGAAACACCATATATTTT.

V usage is TRBV20-1 and J usage is TRBJ2-7; 11 bases are a match to TRBD1. The CDR3 is 15 amino acids. The V gene end was trimmed by 3 bases and the J gene end by 3 bases; junction bases not matched to a gene: 7. The germline gives CDR1 DFQATT, CDR2 SNEGSKA (reference sequence). DNA for the CDR3: TGCAGTGCTAGTGGGACAGGGGGAAGGGTCTACGAGCAGTACTTC. Translated: CSASGTGGRVYEQYF.

The chain links TRBV11-2 to TRBJ2-3; 7 bases are shared with TRBD2. CDR1 and CDR2 from the germline V gene are SGHAT and FQNNGV. Trimming removed 6 bases from V and 2 bases from J; junction bases left unmatched: 5. The CDR3 is 14 residues long. The CDR3 protein is CASRRLAYTDTQYF. The CDR3 region has the DNA TGTGCCAGCAGGAGACTAGCTTACACAGATACGCAGTATTTT.

This clone has only a few counts. This sequence joins TRBV5-4 and TRBJ2-1; 8 bases line up with TRBD2. CDR1 is SGHNT and CDR2 is YYREEE in the germline V gene (reference sequence). The V segment lost 4 bases and the J segment 6 bases; nucleotides outside the gene matches: 9. The CDR3 is made up of 15 amino acids. The DNA of the CDR3 is TGTGCCAGCAGCCGGAGCGGGGGCCCCCTCAATGAGCAGTTCTTC. Translating it yields CASSRSGGPLNEQFF.

The J gene is TRBJ1-5, the V gene TRBV5-8; TRBD1 agrees at 7 bases. CDR3 size: 13 residues. The germline V gene has CDR1 SGHTS and CDR2 YDEGEE. Germline trimming cut 5 bases from V and 7 bases from J; bases unmatched to any gene: 6. CDR3 sequence (DNA): TGTGCCAGCAGGACAGGGAATGGCCAGCCCCAGCATTTT. Residues: CASRTGNGQPQHF.

This chain joins TRBV12-1 and TRBJ1-5; the D call TRBD1 from the table was never checked on the DNA. TRBV12-1 is shown as a pseudogene. CDR3 length: 14 residues. The CDR3 DNA is TGTGCCAGCAGCCCCGGACAGGGACGTCAGCCCCAGCATTTT. This sequence encodes CASSPGQGRQPQHF.

As for this clone: A junction end diverges from the germline sequence, so it may reflect a read error. This sequence joins TRBV5-1 and TRBJ2-3, with TRBD2 matching over 11 bases. This CDR3 comprises 20 residues. Germline V lookup: CDR1 SGHRS, CDR2 YFSETQ. The CDR3 here is CASNLGTSGTGWRREDTQYF. The CDR3 nucleotides are TGCGCCAGCAACTTGGGGACTAGCGGAACTGGGTGGAGAAGGGAGGATACGCAGTATTTT.

This chain uses TRBV27 with TRBJ2-2; D may be TRBD1 (5 bases). The CDR3 spans 15 residues. V shed 2 bases and J shed 5 bases, with 12 bases lying between them. Germline assignment: CDR1 MNHEY and CDR2 SMNVEV (reference sequence). CDR3 coding DNA: TGTGCCAGCAGTTTAAGGCAGGGAAGAACCGGGGAGCTGTTTTTT. Its translation is CASSLRQGRTGELFF.

The chain links TRBV6-2 or TRBV6-3 to TRBJ2-7; tentatively, D is TRBD1 (6 bases). This CDR3 contains 15 residues. Germline lookup yields CDR1 MNHEY and CDR2 SVGEGT. Trimming removed 2 bases from V and 1 base from J, with 12 bases in between. The CDR3 loop is CASSYTLGQSYEQYF. CDR3 coding DNA: TGTGCCAGCAGTTACACCCTAGGACAGTCCTACGAGCAGTACTTC.